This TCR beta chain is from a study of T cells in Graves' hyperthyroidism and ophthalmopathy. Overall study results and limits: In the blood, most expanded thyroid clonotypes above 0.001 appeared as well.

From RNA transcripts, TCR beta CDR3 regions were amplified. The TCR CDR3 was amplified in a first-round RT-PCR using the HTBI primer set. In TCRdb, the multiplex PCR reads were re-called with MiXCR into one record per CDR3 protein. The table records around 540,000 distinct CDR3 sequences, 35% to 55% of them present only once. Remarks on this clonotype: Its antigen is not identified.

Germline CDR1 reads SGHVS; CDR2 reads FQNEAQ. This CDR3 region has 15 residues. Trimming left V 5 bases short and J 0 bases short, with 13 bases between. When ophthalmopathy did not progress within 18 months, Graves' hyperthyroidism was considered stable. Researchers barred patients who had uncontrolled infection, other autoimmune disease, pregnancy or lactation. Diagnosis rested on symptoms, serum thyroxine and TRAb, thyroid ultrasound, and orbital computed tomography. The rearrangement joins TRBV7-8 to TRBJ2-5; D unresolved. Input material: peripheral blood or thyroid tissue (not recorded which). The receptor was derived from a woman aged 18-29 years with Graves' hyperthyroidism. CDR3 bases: TGTGCCAGCAGCCCGAATTTCGGTTACCAAGAGACCCAGTACTTC. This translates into CASSPNFGYQETQYF.